One sample yielded the 2 T cell receptor beta chains listed below, sequenced in a study of vaccination and CD4 T cells after COVID-19. Sequenced with the Oncomine TCR Beta short-read assay was DNA taken from cultured CD4+ T cells. TCRdb itself ran the PCR reads through MiXCR, one entry per CDR3 protein. The table lists approximately 15,000 distinct CDR3 sequences, 35% to 55% of them singletons, with about 20% in the top ten. This sample's treatment: approximately 11-day PBMC culture with coronavirus spike peptide pools or control peptides (ViraFEST assay). These receptors have no known antigen. Specimen: CD4+ T cells from blood, cultured in vitro, collected before SARS-CoV-2 vaccination. These receptors came from a human donor who had recovered from COVID-19.

This chain connects TRBV6-1 to TRBJ1-5; no clear D. V was shortened by 8 bases and J by 0 bases, with 11 bases between the two germline ends. The germline V gene encodes CDR1 MNHNS and CDR2 SASEGT. CDR3 length equals 14 residues. The CDR3 nucleotides are TGTGCCAGCCGATCGGGGTATAGCAATCAGCCCCAGCATTTT. It encodes CASRSGYSNQPQHF.

This clonotype showed up just a few times. The V call is TRBV20-1, the J call TRBJ1-1; D is unclear. Trimming shortened V by 1 base and J by 3 bases, and 12 bases separated the two germline ends. Germline values: CDR1 DFQATT, CDR2 SNEGSKA (reference sequence). The CDR3 consists of 14 residues. The DNA of the CDR3 is TGCAGTGCTAGAGGGGCGGGCAGAGACACTGAAGCTTTCTTT. Its protein is CSARGAGRDTEAFF.